A selection of T cell receptor beta chains follows, all from one sample in a study of T cells expressing NK-cell markers. TCRdb re-called the 5' RACE reads and shows each CDR3 protein once, DNA omitted. This sample's clone table lists 300,000 to 450,000 distinct CDR3 sequences. Sequenced material: blood T cells: a sorted CD56 or NKG2C T cell subset, CD4+ or CD8+ T cells, or bulk PBMC T cells (not recorded which). The receptor source for this set is a man aged 18-69 years in good health. CDR3s include the opening cysteine and the closing phenylalanine or tryptophan.

V,J,length,CDR3
TRBV12-3/TRBV12-4,TRBJ1-5,14,CASSFGSGGQPQHF
TRBV20-1,TRBJ1-5,16,CSARDRGGRGNQPQHF
TRBV7-2,TRBJ1-1,13,CASSFEQGIEAFF
TRBV11-2,TRBJ2-7,15,CASSPQTGDPYEQYF
TRBV7-9,TRBJ2-7,15,CASRGLAGGRYEQYF
TRBV12-3/TRBV12-4,TRBJ2-7,14,CASSTRDRGNEQYF
TRBV12-3/TRBV12-4,TRBJ2-2,15,CASRGWRVDTGELFF
TRBV7-9,TRBJ2-3,15,CASSSTSGHTDTQYF
TRBV12-3/TRBV12-4,TRBJ2-5,21,CASSSTRTSGGTQHRSETQYF
TRBV18,TRBJ1-2,15,CASSPLDSPYYGYTF
TRBV10-3,TRBJ1-2,13,CAISEQGVGGYTF
TRBV2,TRBJ2-7,17,CASSDGTDHALRSEQYF
TRBV18,TRBJ2-3,16,CASSPKAPGGKDTQYF
TRBV7-9,TRBJ2-1,14,CASSLEGQGHEQFF
TRBV5-1,TRBJ2-5,15,CASSPPRGAQETQYF
TRBV6-1,TRBJ1-5,15,CASRSTGASNQPQHF
TRBV28,TRBJ2-1,16,CASRKGQGAGDNEQFF
TRBV11-2,TRBJ2-1,17,CASSRTRGLAGNNEQFF
TRBV20-1,TRBJ1-2,12,CSGSRGNYGYTF
TRBV5-1,TRBJ2-1,16,CASSLDLGPLGDEQFF
TRBV14,TRBJ1-1,18,CASRHQSAIGQGITEAFF
TRBV27,TRBJ1-6,18,CASSLSIPQTGTNSPLHF
TRBV20-1,TRBJ1-5,15,CSASRDSLGSQPQHF
TRBV20-1,TRBJ1-1,12,CSAQTGTTEAFF
TRBV12-3/TRBV12-4,TRBJ2-3,13,CASRPGTGDTQYF
TRBV6-1,TRBJ2-6,17,CASSGLAGGSGANVLTF
TRBV3-1,TRBJ2-3,16,CASSHSDTPLGDTQYF
TRBV20-1,TRBJ2-1,13,CSVLAQSYNEQFF
TRBV3-1,TRBJ2-5,14,CASSQGGGGETQYF
TRBV29-1,TRBJ2-3,12,CSVTDSTDTQYF
TRBV11-2,TRBJ2-2,18,CASSFRLAGGKSTGELFF
TRBV20-1,TRBJ2-5,15,CSALAGGRYQETQYF
TRBV3-1,TRBJ2-5,16,CASSQLGLAAKETQYF
TRBV5-1,TRBJ1-1,14,CASGYGRGPTEAFF
TRBV19,TRBJ2-3,16,CASSIRGPLFDDTQYF
TRBV4-2,TRBJ2-3,16,CASSQELLGPTDTQYF
TRBV5-1,TRBJ1-2,17,CASRRGQGVGDNYGYTF
TRBV4-2,TRBJ2-1,16,CASSPPRASSYNEQFF
TRBV19,TRBJ2-3,14,CASSMGVRTDTQYF
TRBV5-1,TRBJ1-5,15,CASSWDGGENQPQHF
TRBV18,TRBJ2-5,15,CASSPQVGYQETQYF